This T cell receptor beta chain was retrieved from a study of OX40 agonist ivuxolimab in advanced cancers. Study background: Six ivuxolimab dose levels, 0.01 to 10 mg/kg, were given intravenously every 2 weeks.

Regarding the study as a whole: Average numbers of expanded clones were greater in CD8+ T cells than in CD4+. Blood T cells, both CD4+ and CD8+, expanded clonally by week 6 at 0.1 to 3.0 mg/kg.

The repertoire was sequenced with immunoSEQ multiplex PCR; TCRdb's copy has only in-frame clones and lacks some. The repertoire holds some 60,000 clones, under 90% seen once, with roughly 1.9% in the top ten. Remarks on this clone: The antigen is undetermined.

The CDR3 extends over 13 amino acids. Germline CDR1 reads KGHSH; CDR2 reads LQKENI. The V end was cut by 2 bases, the J end by 6 bases, with 10 bases between. The sequence came from an adult with an advanced solid tumor such as melanoma, head and neck, liver or kidney cancer. This sample comprised CD4+ or CD8+ T cells sorted from blood, obtained in a trial of the OX40 agonist ivuxolimab. The gene calls are TRBV18 and TRBJ1-1; D is perhaps TRBD1 (6 bases). CDR3 in amino acids: CASSPSGQSEAFF. Written as DNA, the CDR3 is TGTGCCAGCTCACCAAGCGGACAGTCTGAAGCTTTCTTT.